Here is one T cell receptor (beta chain) with its context. The data were taken from a study of blood T cell repertoires in COVID-19. Study context: COVID-19 samples, acute and convalescent, were from the United States, Italy and Spain. PBMCs, B-cell-depleted T cells, or T cells provided the cDNA or gDNA that made up the material.

The authors' processing: For nucleated cells, counts were estimated from reference gene primer amplification. Generated by immunoSEQ multiplex PCR, the TCRdb table keeps only in-frame clones and is missing some. The DNA gave D and trimming, while V, J and clone size come from that table. The data contain roughly 140,000 clones, roughly 80% of them singletons. Germline V lookup: CDR1 SGHDT, CDR2 YYEEEE. The CDR3 runs to 19 residues. The V gene end was trimmed by 0 bases and the J gene end by 2 bases; junction bases not matched to a gene: 11. This clonotype originated in a woman older than 75 with acute or convalescent COVID-19. The chain is built from TRBV5-6 and TRBJ2-7; the match to TRBD2 covers 13 bases. Sequencing input: peripheral blood. Here the CDR3 DNA reads TGTGCCAGCAGCTTGGACGGGACTAGCGGGACGTTCATTCCCTACGAGCAGTACTTC. Translation gives CASSLDGTSGTFIPYEQYF.